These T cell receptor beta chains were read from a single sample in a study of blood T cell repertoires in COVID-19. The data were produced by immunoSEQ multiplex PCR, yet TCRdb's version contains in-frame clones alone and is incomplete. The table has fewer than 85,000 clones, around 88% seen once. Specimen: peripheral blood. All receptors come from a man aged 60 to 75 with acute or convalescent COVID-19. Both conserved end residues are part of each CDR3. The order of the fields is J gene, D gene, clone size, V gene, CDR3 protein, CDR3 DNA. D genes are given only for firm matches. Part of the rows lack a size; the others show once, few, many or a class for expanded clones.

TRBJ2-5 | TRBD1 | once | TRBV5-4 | CASSPNPTGRQETQYF | TGTGCCAGCAGCCCGAACCCGACAGGGCGGCAAGAGACCCAGTACTTC
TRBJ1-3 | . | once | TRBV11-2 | CATSPGIGNTIYF | TGTGCCACCTCCCCAGGGATCGGAAACACCATATATTTT
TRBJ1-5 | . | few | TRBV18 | CASSPSPNFGNQPQHF | TGTGCCAGCTCACCTTCCCCGAACTTTGGTAATCAGCCCCAGCATTTT
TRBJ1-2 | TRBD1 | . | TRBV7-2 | CASSFGTGNSVGGYTF | TGTGCCAGCAGCTTTGGGACAGGGAATTCCGTTGGAGGCTACACCTTC
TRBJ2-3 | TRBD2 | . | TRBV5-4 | CASTPYSGWADTQYF | TGTGCCAGCACCCCCTATAGCGGGTGGGCAGATACGCAGTATTTT
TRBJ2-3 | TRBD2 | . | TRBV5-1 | CASSLSGGPDTQYF | TGCGCCAGCAGCTTAAGCGGGGGGCCAGATACGCAGTATTTT
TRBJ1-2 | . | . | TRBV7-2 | CASSLDRLLGGYTF | TGTGCCAGCAGCTTAGACAGGCTATTGGGTGGCTACACCTTC
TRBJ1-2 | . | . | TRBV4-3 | CASSQGGSNYGYTF | TGCGCCAGCAGCCAGGGAGGGAGTAACTATGGCTACACCTTC
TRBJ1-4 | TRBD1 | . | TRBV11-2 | CASSTMGQGNEKLFF | TGTGCCAGCAGCACGATGGGACAGGGTAATGAAAAACTGTTTTTT
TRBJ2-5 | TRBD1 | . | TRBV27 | CASSGTEETQYF | TGTGCCAGCAGTGGGACAGAAGAGACCCAGTACTTC
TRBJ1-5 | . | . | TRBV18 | CASSPKGDQPQHF | TGTGCCAGCTCACCAAAAGGAGATCAGCCCCAGCATTTT
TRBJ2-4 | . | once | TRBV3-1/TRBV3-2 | CASSPQQQAKNIQYF | TGTGCCAGCAGCCCCCAACAGCAAGCCAAAAACATTCAGTACTTC
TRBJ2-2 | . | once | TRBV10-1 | CASRGQPNTGELFF | TGCGCCAGCAGAGGACAACCGAACACCGGGGAGCTGTTTTTT
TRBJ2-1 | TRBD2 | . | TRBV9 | CASSVFSSPGGSNEQFF | TGTGCCAGCAGCGTTTTCAGCTCACCGGGGGGGAGCAATGAGCAGTTCTTC
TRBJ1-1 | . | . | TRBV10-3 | CAIGSGENTEAFF | TGTGCCATCGGGTCAGGGGAAAACACTGAAGCTTTCTTT
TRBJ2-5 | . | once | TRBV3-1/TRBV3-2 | CASSQDDQDSRRQETQYF | TGTGCCAGCAGTCAAGACGACCAGGACAGCCGGAGGCAAGAGACCCAGTACTTC
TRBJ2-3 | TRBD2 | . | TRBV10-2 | CASLGTSGGRDTQYF | TGCGCCAGCCTAGGGACTAGCGGGGGCCGGGATACGCAGTATTTT
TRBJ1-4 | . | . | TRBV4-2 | CASSQVVGEAYATNEKLFF | TGTGCCAGCAGCCAAGTAGTTGGAGAGGCCTATGCAACTAATGAAAAACTGTTTTTT
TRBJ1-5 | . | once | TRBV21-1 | CASTLPQHF | TGTGCCAGCACCCTCCCCCAGCATTTT
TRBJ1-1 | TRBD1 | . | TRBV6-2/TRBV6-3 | CASSPDRVEAFF | TGTGCCAGCAGTCCAGACAGGGTTGAGGCTTTCTTT
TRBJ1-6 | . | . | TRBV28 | CASSSHSQGSYNSPLHF | TGTGCCAGCAGTTCCCATTCGCAGGGGTCCTATAATTCACCCCTCCACTTT
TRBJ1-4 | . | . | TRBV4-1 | CASSQITGGKLFF | TGCGCCAGCAGTCAGATAACTGGAGGAAAACTGTTTTTT
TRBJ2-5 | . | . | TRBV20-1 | CSASVLGAPPGETQYF | TGCAGTGCTAGTGTCTTGGGGGCCCCTCCGGGGGAGACCCAGTACTTC
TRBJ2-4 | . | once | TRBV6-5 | CASSYSTGNIQYF | TGTGCCAGCAGTTACTCGACTGGAAACATTCAGTACTTC
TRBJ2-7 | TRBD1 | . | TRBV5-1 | CASRAGGRREQYF | TGCGCCAGCAGGGCAGGGGGCCGCCGCGAGCAGTACTTC
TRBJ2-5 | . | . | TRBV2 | CASSDGGRTQYF | TGTGCCAGCAGCGACGGGGGTCGGACCCAGTACTTC
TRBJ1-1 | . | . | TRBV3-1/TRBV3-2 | CASSQAGGHQF | TGTGCCAGCAGCCAGGCTGGGGGACACCAATTT
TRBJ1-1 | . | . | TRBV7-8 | CASSGPRGTEAFF | TGTGCCAGCAGCGGACCCCGGGGCACTGAAGCTTTCTTT
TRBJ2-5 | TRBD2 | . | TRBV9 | CASSSPRREGRETQYF | TGTGCCAGCAGCTCCCCACGAAGGGAGGGGCGGGAGACCCAGTACTTC
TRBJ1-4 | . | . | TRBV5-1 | CASSLPGDATNEKLFF | TGCGCCAGCAGCTTGCCGGGAGATGCAACTAATGAAAAACTGTTTTTT
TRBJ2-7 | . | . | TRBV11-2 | CASSQDSPSSYEQYF | TGTGCCAGCAGCCAGGACAGCCCGAGCTCCTACGAGCAGTACTTC
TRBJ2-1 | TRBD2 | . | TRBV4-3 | CASSQGLAGDNEQFF | TGCGCCAGCAGCCAAGGACTAGCGGGGGACAATGAGCAGTTCTTC
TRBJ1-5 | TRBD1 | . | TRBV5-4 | CASSPFPGTGNQPQHF | TGTGCCAGCAGTCCGTTTCCCGGGACAGGTAATCAGCCCCAGCATTTT
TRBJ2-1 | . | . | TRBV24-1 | CATSSGGNEQFF | TGTGCCACCAGTTCTGGGGGGAATGAGCAGTTCTTC
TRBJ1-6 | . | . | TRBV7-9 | CASSHNNSPLHF | TGTGCCAGCAGCCACAATAATTCACCCCTCCACTTT
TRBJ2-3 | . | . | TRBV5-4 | CASSADFTSTDTQYF | TGTGCCAGCAGCGCGGACTTCACTAGCACAGATACGCAGTATTTT
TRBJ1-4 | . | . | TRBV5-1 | CASSLSTSQKGEKLFF | TGCGCCAGCAGCCTATCGACTTCCCAGAAAGGTGAAAAACTGTTTTTT
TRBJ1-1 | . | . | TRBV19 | CAIPRRVRKTEAFF | TGTGCCATACCAAGGCGGGTCAGAAAAACTGAAGCTTTCTTT
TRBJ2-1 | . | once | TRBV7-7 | CASSHGLDSYNEQFF | TGTGCTAGCAGCCACGGACTTGACTCCTACAATGAGCAGTTCTTC
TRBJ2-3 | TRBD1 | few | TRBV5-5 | CASSLAGTGHSTDTQYF | TGTGCCAGCAGCTTGGCCGGGACAGGGCATAGCACAGATACGCAGTATTTT
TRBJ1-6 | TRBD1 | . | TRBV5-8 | CASSLDRDRVGSPLHF | TGTGCCAGCAGCTTGGATCGGGACAGGGTTGGTTCACCCCTCCACTTT
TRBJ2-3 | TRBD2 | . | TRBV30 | CAWAGLAGAITDTQYF | TGTGCCTGGGCCGGACTAGCGGGGGCCATCACAGATACGCAGTATTTT
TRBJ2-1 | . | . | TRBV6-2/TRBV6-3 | CASSYLGARYNEQFF | TGTGCCAGCAGTTACCTAGGGGCCCGTTACAATGAGCAGTTCTTC
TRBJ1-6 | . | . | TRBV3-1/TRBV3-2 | CASSNRNSPLHF | TGTGCCAGCAGCAACAGAAATTCACCCCTCCACTTT
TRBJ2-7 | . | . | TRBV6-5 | CASLPDSFNEQYF | TGTGCCAGTCTCCCAGACAGTTTCAACGAGCAGTACTTC
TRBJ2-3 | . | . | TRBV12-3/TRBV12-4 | CASTVAGTQYF | TGTGCCAGCACCGTCGCAGGTACGCAGTATTTT
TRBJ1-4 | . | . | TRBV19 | CAAAGGNEKLFF | TGTGCCGCGGCCGGAGGGAATGAAAAACTGTTTTTT
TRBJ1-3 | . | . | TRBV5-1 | CASSLALQGNTIYF | TGCGCCAGCAGCTTGGCCTTACAGGGAAACACCATATATTTT
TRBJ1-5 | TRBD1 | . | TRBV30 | CAWSPKGQGRDQPQHF | TGTGCCTGGAGTCCCAAGGGACAGGGGAGGGATCAGCCCCAGCATTTT
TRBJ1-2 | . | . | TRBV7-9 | CASSRIGANYGYTF | TGTGCCAGCAGCCGAATTGGAGCCAACTATGGCTACACCTTC
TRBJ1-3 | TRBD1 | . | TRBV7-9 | CASSGQVSGNTIYF | TGTGCCAGCAGCGGACAGGTATCTGGAAACACCATATATTTT
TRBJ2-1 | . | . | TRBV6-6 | CASTPSATRSYNEQFF | TGTGCCAGCACCCCATCAGCGACCCGCTCCTACAATGAGCAGTTCTTC
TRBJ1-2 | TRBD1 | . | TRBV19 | CASSIGDRAYGYTF | TGTGCCAGTAGTATAGGGGACAGGGCCTATGGCTACACCTTC
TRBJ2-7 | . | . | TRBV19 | CASSPQSAYEQYF | TGTGCCAGTAGTCCCCAGTCTGCTTACGAGCAGTACTTC
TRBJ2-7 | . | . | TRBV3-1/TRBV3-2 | CASSQGSSLAYEQYF | TGTGCCAGCAGCCAAGGGAGCAGCCTAGCCTACGAGCAGTACTTC
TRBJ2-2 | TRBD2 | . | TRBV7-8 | CASSLALIGSGGARTGELFF | TGTGCCAGCAGCTTAGCGCTAATCGGTAGCGGGGGGGCACGCACCGGGGAGCTGTTTTTT